A selection of T cell receptor beta chains follows, all from one sample in a study of blood T cells in healthy people across ages. One entry per CDR3 protein, called by TCRdb with MiXCR from the 5' RACE reads. The table has 1.8 million or so distinct CDR3 sequences, about two fifths seen once. Material: blood. The receptors shown here come from a human donor in good health. Each CDR3 is given with its conserved first and last residue. D genes are given only for firm matches. Rows give clone size only sometimes, using once, few, many, or a class for an expanded clone.

v_gene,j_gene,abundance,d_gene,CDR3aa,CDR3nt
TRBV4-3,TRBJ1-4,many,-,CASSSTGWANEKLFF,TGCGCCAGCAGCTCAACAGGGTGGGCTAATGAAAAACTGTTTTTT
TRBV9,TRBJ2-7,few,-,CAGSPHSPTGEQYF,TGTGCCGGCAGCCCCCACTCACCGACAGGCGAGCAGTACTTC
TRBV7-9,TRBJ1-2,-,TRBD1,CASSFTGGAEGYTF,TGTGCCAGCAGCTTTACAGGGGGCGCGGAGGGCTACACCTTC
TRBV2,TRBJ2-3,-,-,CASLDRPLTDTQYF,TGTGCCAGCCTCGACAGGCCCCTCACAGATACGCAGTATTTT
TRBV2,TRBJ1-2,-,-,CASSEDRDNYGYTF,TGTGCCAGCAGTGAAGACAGGGATAACTATGGCTACACCTTC
TRBV25-1,TRBJ1-2,-,-,CASSESADSELGYTF,TGTGCCAGCAGTGAATCGGCTGATTCTGAGCTTGGCTACACCTTC
TRBV4-3,TRBJ1-2,few,-,CASSQEFGLAGASGYTF,TGCGCCAGCAGCCAAGAGTTCGGGTTGGCAGGGGCAAGTGGCTACACCTTC
TRBV5-1,TRBJ1-2,-,-,CASSQRLSGDDYGYTF,TGCGCCAGCAGCCAGCGCCTTTCGGGGGACGACTATGGCTACACCTTC
TRBV12-3/TRBV12-4,TRBJ2-1,-,TRBD2,CASSFYAGGYNEQFF,TGTGCCAGCAGTTTCTACGCGGGGGGTTACAATGAGCAGTTCTTC
TRBV20-1,TRBJ2-5,-,-,CSASIGRQQETQYF,TGCAGTGCTAGTATAGGACGGCAACAAGAGACCCAGTACTTC